This T cell receptor (beta chain) derives from a study of blood T cell repertoires in COVID-19. Cohort 3 recovery required two negative PCRs, clearance, or symptom resolution. Germline V gene data show CDR1 as MNHNY and CDR2 as SVGAGI (reference sequence). Trimming at V came to 6 bases and at J to 5 bases, leaving 5 bases not matched to a gene. The CDR3 has 14 amino acids. Clones were read by immunoSEQ multiplex PCR, and TCRdb kept only the in-frame ones, dropping some. The table shows 140,000 or so clones, with about 80% occurring only once. The clonotype originates from a man aged 50 or older who had recovered from COVID-19. The rearrangement links TRBV6-6 to TRBJ2-7; 12 nucleotides align to TRBD2. Sequencing was performed on PBMCs or T cells enriched from blood (not recorded which). CDR3 sequence (DNA): TGTGCCAGCAGCGGACTAGCGGGGTTCAACGAGCAGTACTTC. This codes for CASSGLAGFNEQYF.